One TCR beta chain is described in this entry. This clonotype occurred many times. Its antigen is currently not known. Qualities for individual bases were not recorded, and no much larger clone is one base off. The sample comes from a study of molecular identifiers for immune sequencing clone quantification (dated by TCRdb to the late 2010s). With regard to the full study: For a replicate experiment, RNA from around 20,000 or 100,000 naive CD8 T cells was divided into five aliquots, of which four were sequenced. The study was a methods study using CD8 T cells to benchmark molecular-identifier clustering-based TCR repertoire sequencing (MIDCIRS) and TCR RNA copy counting. General findings and caveats noted by the study authors: In CMV-specific effector cells, clones with more than 20 RNA copies accounted for over 99% of molecules, whereas in naive cells such clones accounted for under 1%. A single cell's worth of spiked-in Jurkat TCR RNA was reported detectable even among 850,000 to 1,000,000 naive CD8 T cells. Naive libraries contained spiked-in Jurkat TCR RNA (approximately nine copies' worth), which is not part of the donor repertoire. Highly expanded clone sizes could be underestimated if identical TCR molecules share a barcode. Modeling estimated roughly 3.2 recovered TCR RNA copies per cell, compared with about 10 by digital PCR, which implies about 30% capture efficiency. When barcode sub-clustering was omitted, TCR diversity was inflated by chimeric consensus sequences, with chimeras reaching as high as 47%.

The junction shows trimming of 5 bases on V and 0 bases on J, and the gene matches do not reach 12 bases of it. Counted from cysteine to phenylalanine, this CDR3 has 17 amino acids. Only the CDR3 region is kept as DNA, spanning 51 bases read in frame from base 1. CDR1 and CDR2 are read off the germline V gene as SGHTA and FQGNSA. The library was prepared using PCR. The sequencer listed for this sample is Illumina HiSeq 4000. Bulk TCR libraries were made following a previously described method, with the TCR primers given in Table S5. The Qiagen AllPrep DNA/RNA kit was used to purify total RNA. Before analysis, reads from multiple sequencing runs of one library were combined. As for how the authors treated the data: Reads were retained only if the reads had an exact TCR constant sequence, and the retained reads were trimmed to 150 nt and grouped according to their 12-nt molecular barcodes. Reads inside each barcode group were sub-clustered using a 15% Levenshtein threshold, and a quality-weighted consensus sequence was constructed for each RNA molecule. Non-functional sequences were discarded, and so were lower-count sequences lying one edit away from another sequence. Based on a fit of two negative binomial distributions, barcode sub-clusters having less than 20% of the maximum read count were discarded. TCRdb's own reprocessing of the public reads used fastp at Q25 and MiXCR and kept productive beta chains. Entries are consolidated by CDR3 protein sequence, retaining the most common genes and DNA. The V and J calls and clone size are TCRdb's, not the authors'. The sample contains 490,000 or so distinct CDR3 sequences, about a fifth of them found a single time. The ten largest make up 0.7% to 1% of the sample.

Libraries of naive CD8 T cells were generated from roughly 21,000 to 960,000 sorted cells, with 10%, 30% or 50% of the purified RNA used. On a BD FACSAria II, naive CD8 T cells were FACS-sorted as CD8+CD4-CCR7+CD45RA+ and collected into RLT Plus buffer. To test detection sensitivity, Jurkat RNA equal to around 10 TCR copies was added to samples of about 17,000-1,100,000 naive CD8 T cells. Enrichment of CD8 T cells was done with RosetteSep CD8+ T Cell Enrichment Cocktail plus Ficoll-Paque, and ACK red cell lysis came afterward. The sequence is built from TRBV7-2 and TRBJ2-5; 7 bases in the middle match TRBD2. Sequencing was done on a sample of naive CD8+ T cells from blood, with Jurkat cell RNA spiked in. Taken with the paper, the label for cell subset or site translates to: FACS-sorted CD8+CD4-CCR7+CD45RA+ naive T cells. This sequence originates from a human donor in good health. Some libraries in this study had Jurkat cell RNA spiked in. The CDR3 region reads CASSTFLAGENQETQYF. The nucleotide sequence is TGTGCCAGCAGCACATTCTTGGCGGGGGAGAACCAAGAGACCCAGTACTTC.